This T cell receptor beta chain was documented in a study of T cell responses to AZD1222 COVID-19 vaccine. Broader study findings: At 160-218 and 743-854, vaccine-associated CD4 TCRs were dominant, and they spanned spike. Per reports, nearly half of all spike-specific TCRs target regions that are unmutated in variants.

Method: immunoSEQ multiplex PCR; TCRdb's copy keeps in-frame clones and lacks some. Seen here are about 100,000 clones, roughly 90% observed once, and the top ten hold roughly 2%. The CDR3 consists of 18 residues. Germline values: CDR1 MDHEN, CDR2 SYDVKM. V was clipped by 10 bases and J by 4 bases; unmatched bases: 22. As regards this clone: Its antigen is unidentified.

This sequence joins TRBV28 and TRBJ1-1; 9 bases are a match to TRBD1. The source material was peripheral blood, sampled on day 0 of AZD1222 vaccination. The receptor's source is an adult in good health. CDR3 sequence: CATTPPDRGFSWVTEAFF. The CDR3 nucleotides are TGTGCCACCACTCCACCGGACAGGGGCTTCTCCTGGGTCACTGAAGCTTTCTTT.